The 10 T cell receptor beta chains in this list originate from one sample, sequenced in a study of memory CD4+ T cells and cytomegalovirus serostatus. Here immunoSEQ multiplex PCR was the method, and the copy in TCRdb shows in-frame clones only, minus some. Of 45,000 to 70,000 clones in the sample, approximately 77% were seen once. Single viable CD3+CD4+CD8-CD45RO+ cells were sorted as the memory CD4+ T cells. Sequencing input: memory CD4+ T cells from blood. The receptors stem from an adult in good health and CMV-seronegative. Some clones in this sample may be carry-over from other donors' samples.

This chain links TRBV5-1 with TRBJ1-1; D unresolved. The CDR3 covers 13 residues. The germline CDR1 and CDR2 sequences are SGHRS and YFSETQ. The V end lost 4 bases, the J end lost 0 bases, and 7 bases lay between the germline ends. The CDR3 region is CASSDGMNTEAFF. The CDR3 DNA sequence: TGCGCCAGCAGCGACGGGATGAACACTGAAGCTTTCTTT.

V and J are TRBV5-1 and TRBJ1-4; D might be TRBD1 (6 bases). This CDR3 is built from 15 residues. Germline lookup yields CDR1 SGHRS and CDR2 YFSETQ. The germline V and J ends were trimmed by 4 bases and 7 bases, with 17 bases remaining between them. DNA of the CDR3: TGCGCCAGCAGCACTGGTATGGGGGCGAGTGAAAAACTGTTTTTT. Residues: CASSTGMGASEKLFF.

The CDR3 nucleotides read TGTGCCAGCAGCCAGGGCTCCTACAATGAGCAGTTCTTC. It translates to CASSQGSYNEQFF. The chain has TRBV11-3 and TRBJ2-1, with D possibly TRBD1 on 5 matching bases. Trimming shortened V by 5 bases and J by 0 bases, and 5 bases separated the two germline ends. Germline V gene sequence: CDR1 SGHNT, CDR2 YENEEA. This CDR3 has 13 residues. The variable domain in full, with the rest retrieved from reference TRBV11-3 and TRBJ2-1, is EAGVVQSPRYKIIEKKQPVAFWCNPISGHNTLYWYLQNLGQGPELLIRYENEEAVDDSQLPKDRFSAERLKGVDSTLKIQPAELGDSAVYLCASSQGSYNEQFFGPGTRLTVL.

The chain carries TRBV25-1 and TRBJ2-1, with a possible D match to TRBD2 (6 bases). Between the trimmed V and J ends, which lost 7 bases and 10 bases, there was a span of 17 bases. From germline, CDR1 is MGHDK and CDR2 SYGVNS. The CDR3 contains 13 residues. Here the CDR3 reads CASTLGEASEQFF. The CDR3 DNA is TGTGCCAGCACCCTGGGGGAGGCTTCGGAGCAGTTCTTC.

The chain is built from TRBV4-3 and TRBJ1-3; D is possibly TRBD1 (6 bases). CDR3 length: 16 residues. Germline assignment: CDR1 LGHNA and CDR2 YSLEER. The V end lost 0 bases, the J end lost 0 bases, and 9 bases lay between the germline ends. CDR3 nucleotide sequence: TGCGCCAGCAGCCAAGAAATCAGGGGCTCTGGAAACACCATATATTTT. This translates into CASSQEIRGSGNTIYF.

J is TRBJ2-1 and V is TRBV6-5; perhaps D is TRBD1 or TRBD2 (5 bases each). The CDR3 runs 14 residues. CDR1 and CDR2 (germline): MNHEY, SVGAGI. The V end lost 6 bases, the J end lost 0 bases, and 9 bases lay between the germline ends. The CDR3 spells CASRGESSYNEQFF. Here the CDR3 DNA reads TGTGCCAGCAGGGGGGAAAGCTCCTACAATGAGCAGTTCTTC.

This clone was counted once. This same CDR3 is encoded by further DNA sequences in the sample. The CDR3 DNA sequence: TGCGCCAGCAGCTTAGATGGACAGGGGAACACTGAAGCTTTCTTT. It specifies CASSLDGQGNTEAFF. The rearrangement links TRBV5-1 to TRBJ1-1; 8 bases match TRBD1. The junction had 4 bases not matched to a gene; V was cut back by 2 bases and J by 1 base. The germline CDR1 and CDR2 sequences are SGHRS and YFSETQ. The CDR3 runs to 15 residues.

This rearrangement joins TRBV18 to TRBJ1-2, with TRBD1 as a possible D gene (5 bases). Germline lookup yields CDR1 KGHSH and CDR2 LQKENI. V was cut by 3 bases and J by 6 bases, with 20 bases left in between. The CDR3 covers 16 residues. CDR3 sequence (DNA): TGTGCCAGCTCACCGATTCTCTATGGGCAGGGAGATGGCTACACCTTC. Encoded protein: CASSPILYGQGDGYTF. Filled out from reference TRBV18 and TRBJ1-2, the complete variable domain reads NAGVMQNPRHLVRRRGQEARLRCSPMKGHSHVYWYRQLPEEGLKFMVYLQKENIIDESGMPKERFSAEFPKEGPSILRIQQVVRGDSAAYFCASSPILYGQGDGYTFGSGTRLTVV.

This sequence joins TRBV12-5 and TRBJ1-5; D perhaps matches TRBD1 (5 bases). The CDR3 consists of 13 residues. The germline V and J ends were trimmed by 7 bases and 11 bases, with 18 bases remaining between them. The germline CDR1 and CDR2 sequences are LGHNT and FRNRAP. CDR3: CASAETSGGAQHF. In DNA, the CDR3 is TGTGCTAGTGCCGAGACTTCTGGGGGAGCCCAGCATTTT.

This sequence joins TRBV11-1 and TRBJ1-2, with D perhaps matching TRBD1 (5 bases). Germline V gives CDR1 SGHAT, CDR2 FQDESV (reference sequence). This CDR3 is 15 amino acids long. With 5 bases removed from V and 8 bases from J, the gap between germline ends came to 21 bases. The CDR3 protein is CASSDRREGNRGYTF. As DNA, the CDR3 is TGTGCCAGCAGCGACAGACGGGAAGGAAATCGGGGCTACACCTTC.